The clone carrying this TCR beta chain was recorded a few times. What it binds is unknown. The record originates from a study of post-analysis software for immune sequencing data. At the level of the study: Disease trajectories encompassed relapsing-remitting, secondary progressive and progressive-relapsing multiple sclerosis. Findings of the study overall: Comparison of patients with controls showed a handful of TRBV segments more frequent in patients, TRBV5-6, TRBV5-1 and TRBV20-1 among them. Same-batch samples co-clustered strongly by F measure. Significantly lower normalized Chao1 diversity was seen in multiple sclerosis patients than in controls.

Unique molecular identifiers were carried by the TCR beta cDNA libraries. Each batch of about 0.95 to 11 million T cells produced some 500,000 cDNA molecules. TCRdb recomputed calls from the PCR reads with MiXCR, one row per CDR3 protein. This table holds a few hundred thousand distinct CDR3 sequences, approximately 34% found once. Trimming pared 0 bases from V and 4 bases from J, leaving 17 bases between. This CDR3 is 17 amino acids long. Germline V gene sequence: CDR1 SGHAT, CDR2 FQDESV (reference sequence). Sequences were obtained from blood. The chain couples TRBV11-1 to TRBJ2-3; tentative D call: TRBD2 (6 bases). The source is a girl under 18 with multiple sclerosis. The DNA of the CDR3 is TGTGCCAGCAGCTTAGCCGGCCTCGGGAGAGGTCCAGATACGCAGTATTTT. Translating it yields CASSLAGLGRGPDTQYF.